These T cell receptor beta chains were read from a single sample in a study of T cell changes during pregnancy in multiple sclerosis. Method: immunoSEQ multiplex PCR; TCRdb's copy keeps in-frame clones and lacks some. The table includes roughly 76,000 clones, under 95% detected once. The sample consisted of CD4+ T cells from peripheral blood mononuclear cells, taken in the second trimester of pregnancy. These receptor sequences come from a female donor with multiple sclerosis, enrolled in a pregnancy study. Both conserved end residues are part of each CDR3. Each record gives: V gene, CDR3 protein.

>TRBV28
CASSIKYYWDRRSYEQYF
>TRBV5-1
CASRQFDRASEKLFF
>TRBV27
CASTITPSTGKETQYF
>TRBV4-1
CASSQGPFYEQYF
>TRBV7-7
CASSGGLSTDTQYF
>TRBV5-5
CASSFWGEKLFF
>TRBV5-1
CASKPFGGAVTYEQYF
>TRBV2
CASSEVRGQGQFF
>TRBV4-1
CASSQDSQIKDEQYF
>TRBV28
CASSPDRLAAKNIQYF
>TRBV5-1
CATQTGTIRAGELFF
>TRBV5-1
CASSKGLAGTTDTQYF
>TRBV14
CASSQGQGKSYEQYF
>TRBV5-1
CASSPQTGKTSYGYTF
>TRBV5-1
CASSLGGGGNTEAFF
>TRBV30
CAWLRVPDNREQYF
>TRBV4-3
CASSPKGNYGYTF
>TRBV19
CASSPGQGNYGYTF
>TRBV7-8
CASSLGTGRYEQYF
>TRBV5-1
CASSLGGGSYEQYF
>TRBV2
CASSLKVENSPLHF